One TCR beta chain is described in this entry. These data originate in a study of shared clonotypes between healthy human individuals. Each subset's genomic DNA was shared equally among a number of immunoSEQ plates. The data were produced by immunoSEQ multiplex PCR, yet TCRdb's version contains in-frame clones alone and is incomplete. Of about 1.5 million clones listed, roughly 98% are singletons. What was sequenced was naive CD4+ T cells sorted from blood. Sample subset: CD45RA+ positively selected. The TCR comes from a young man in good health.

CDR3 in DNA: TGTGCCAGCAGTTTGGGGACCCGCAATCAGCCCCAGCATTTT. This codes for CASSLGTRNQPQHF. V usage is TRBV28 and J usage is TRBJ1-5; D perhaps matches TRBD1 (5 bases). V lost 3 bases and J lost 2, with 8 bases in between. The length of the CDR3 is 14 residues. In germline, CDR1 is MDHEN, CDR2 SYDVKM.